The 23 T cell receptor beta chains listed next were all sequenced from one sample in a study of blood T cell repertoires in COVID-19. Method: immunoSEQ multiplex PCR; TCRdb's copy keeps in-frame clones and lacks some. The table lists about 300,000 clones, approximately 84% of them singletons, with about 4.1% in the top ten. The source material was PBMCs or T cells enriched from blood (not recorded which). Source of these receptors: a man aged 30 to 39 who had recovered from COVID-19.

The rearrangement links TRBV21-1 to TRBJ1-5; the D call TRBD1 from the table was never checked on the DNA. TRBV21-1 is tagged as a pseudogene. The CDR3 is made up of 17 amino acids. Here the CDR3 DNA reads TGTGCCAGCGACCCCTGTTGTGGGCAGGGTAGAAATCAGCCCCAGCATTTT. As protein: CASDPCCGQGRNQPQHF.

The chain has TRBV5-6 and TRBJ2-7; 9 bases fit TRBD1. V shed 4 bases, J shed 4 bases, and the junction held 6 bases outside the gene matches. The CDR3 is made up of 14 amino acids. Germline assignment: CDR1 SGHDT and CDR2 YYEEEE. CDR3 sequence (DNA): TGTGCCAGCAGCCCCGGGACAGGGCCGTACGAGCAGTACTTC. Encoded protein: CASSPGTGPYEQYF.

The chain uses TRBV12-3 or TRBV12-4 and TRBJ1-6; D gene uncertain. CDR3 size: 12 residues. V shed 5 bases and J shed 13 bases, with 12 bases lying between them. CDR3 coding DNA: TGTGCCAGCAGTCCCGAGTCTAACCCCCTCCACTTT. It codes for CASSPESNPLHF.

The chain links TRBV27 to TRBJ1-6; TRBD1 agrees at 7 bases. V shed 8 bases and J 9 bases; nucleotides not matched to a gene: 4. In germline, CDR1 is MNHEY, CDR2 SMNVEV (reference sequence). The CDR3 runs 12 residues. CDR3 DNA: TGTGCCAGCGGGACAGAAGCTTCACCCCTCCACTTT. Encoded protein: CASGTEASPLHF.

The CDR3 region is CASSSQAGANEQFF. In nucleotides, the CDR3 is TGTGCCAGCAGTTCTCAGGCGGGGGCAAATGAGCAGTTCTTC. This chain connects TRBV28 to TRBJ2-1; D possibly corresponds to TRBD2 (7 bases). The CDR3 contains 14 residues. Trimming shortened V by 4 bases and J by 7 bases, and 14 bases separated the two germline ends. Looked up from germline, CDR1 is MDHEN and CDR2 is SYDVKM.

The chain is built from TRBV10-2 and TRBJ1-5, with D perhaps matching TRBD1 (5 bases). V lost 3 bases and J lost 4, with 10 bases in between. Germline CDR1 and CDR2: WSHSY and SAAADI. The CDR3 loop spans 14 amino acids. The CDR3 loop is CASSDSQGNQPQHF. CDR3 in DNA: TGCGCCAGCAGTGACTCTCAGGGTAATCAGCCCCAGCATTTT.

This chain joins TRBV5-1 and TRBJ1-4; TRBD1 might be the D (6 bases). The CDR3 totals 15 residues. Trimming pared 0 bases from V and 8 bases from J, leaving 14 bases between. CDR1 and CDR2 (germline): SGHRS, YFSETQ. The CDR3 DNA reads TGCGCCAGCAGCTTGGTCCCAGGGGTTAGAGAAAAACTGTTTTTT. This encodes CASSLVPGVREKLFF. The complete variable domain, with remaining parts taken from reference TRBV5-1 and TRBJ1-4, reads KAGVTQTPRYLIKTRGQQVTLSCSPISGHRSVSWYQQTPGQGLQFLFEYFSETQRNKGNFPGRFSGRQFSNSRSEMNVSTLELGDSALYLCASSLVPGVREKLFFGSGTQLSVL.

The chain couples TRBV7-4 to TRBJ2-5, with 10 bases aligning to TRBD2. Per the germline V gene, CDR1 is SGHVT and CDR2 is SQSDAQ. The V segment lost 2 bases and the J segment 0 bases; nucleotides outside the gene matches: 18. This CDR3 is 21 amino acids long. The CDR3 loop reads CASSLLFLGLAGVLYQETQYF. The CDR3 DNA reads as TGTGCCAGCAGCTTACTTTTTCTTGGGCTAGCGGGGGTGTTATACCAAGAGACCCAGTACTTC.

The rearrangement uses TRBV7-2 and TRBJ1-1; D uncertain. Germline CDR1 reads SGHTA; CDR2 reads FQGNSA. The CDR3 has 15 amino acids. V gave up 5 bases and J gave up 1 base, with 14 bases separating them. The CDR3 here is CASSLAEVRNTEAFF. The CDR3 nucleotides read TGTGCCAGCAGCCTTGCGGAGGTGCGGAACACTGAAGCTTTCTTT.

The chain joins TRBV30 to TRBJ1-3; 10 nucleotides agree with TRBD1. J lost 3 bases, V lost 2 bases, and 4 bases had no gene match. Germline values: CDR1 GTSNPN, CDR2 SVGIG (reference sequence). The CDR3 loop spans 15 amino acids. CDR3 region: CAWSFRDRGGNTIYF. DNA of the CDR3: TGTGCCTGGAGTTTCCGGGACAGGGGTGGAAACACCATATATTTT. Full variable domain (remainder filled in from reference TRBV30 and TRBJ1-3): SQTIHQWPATLVQPVGSPLSLECTVEGTSNPNLYWYRQAAGRGLQLLFYSVGIGQISSEVPQNLSASRPQDRQFILSSKKLLLSDSGFYLCAWSFRDRGGNTIYFGEGSWLTVV.

This clone came up a few times. The rearrangement uses TRBV12-3 or TRBV12-4 and TRBJ1-6; unclear D gene. This CDR3 region has 12 residues. V lost 4 bases and J 9 bases, leaving 7 bases between the germline ends. DNA of the CDR3: TGTGCCAGCAGTTCCCCTACTTCACCCCTCCACTTT. Protein: CASSSPTSPLHF.

This sequence joins TRBV7-2 and TRBJ2-1; weak D call: TRBD2 (5 bases). CDR3 length equals 13 residues. Germline loops: CDR1 SGHTA, CDR2 FQGNSA. V shed 5 bases and J shed 8 bases, with 13 bases lying between them. CDR3 DNA sequence: TGTGCCAGCAGCCCCCCCCCGGGGTATGAGCAGTTCTTC. It yields the protein CASSPPPGYEQFF.

This clone was recorded a few times. The chain employs TRBV14 and TRBJ1-2, with 9 bases that match TRBD1. Germline-derived CDR1 and CDR2 are SGHDN and FVKESK. V gave up 10 bases and J gave up 6 bases; unmatched junction bases: 9. The CDR3 totals 13 residues. The CDR3 DNA is TGTGCCAACCGGACAGGGGTGGAACATGGCTACACCTTC. It specifies CANRTGVEHGYTF. The whole variable domain, remainder taken from reference TRBV14 and TRBJ1-2, is EAGVTQFPSHSVIEKGQTVTLRCDPISGHDNLYWYRRVMGKEIKFLLHFVKESKQDESGMPNNRFLAERTGGTYSTLKVQPAELEDSGVYFCANRTGVEHGYTFGSGTRLTVV.

This clone occurred a few times. The chain combines TRBV2 with TRBJ1-1; 9 bases line up with TRBD1. This CDR3 is built from 15 residues. V lost 6 bases and J lost 1; bases outside the gene matches: 6. Looked up from germline, CDR1 is SNHLY and CDR2 is FYNNEI. The CDR3 loop is CASRDRGLKNTEAFF. The DNA of the CDR3 is TGTGCCAGCAGGGACAGGGGTCTAAAGAACACTGAAGCTTTCTTT.

Remarks on this clone: Other DNA sequences in the sample encode the same CDR3. The chain carries TRBV5-1 and TRBJ2-7, with D possibly matching TRBD2 (6 bases). The germline V and J ends were trimmed by 0 bases and 0 bases, with 7 bases remaining between them. Germline V gene lookup returns CDR1 SGHRS and CDR2 YFSETQ. The CDR3 is made up of 14 amino acids. The CDR3 sequence is CASSLGDSSYEQYF. In DNA, the CDR3 is TGCGCCAGCAGCTTGGGGGACTCCTCCTACGAGCAGTACTTC.

This sequence joins TRBV11-2 and TRBJ1-3, with D tentatively TRBD1 (6 bases). The ends were cut back, 6 bases at V and 4 bases at J, with 16 bases in the middle. Germline-derived CDR1 and CDR2 are SGHAT and FQNNGV. CDR3 size: 15 residues. The CDR3 DNA is TGTGCCAGCAGGGAGCGGGGGGCCGCCGGAAACACCATATATTTT. This gives the protein CASRERGAAGNTIYF.

This CDR3 is CASNERQGHYGYTF. The CDR3 DNA reads as TGTGCCAGCAACGAAAGACAGGGCCACTATGGCTACACCTTC. The genes are TRBV6-5 and TRBJ1-2; 7 positions agree with TRBD1. The CDR3 extends over 14 amino acids. With 7 bases clipped from V and 3 bases from J, the junction kept 8 bases outside the gene matches. CDR1 and CDR2 (germline): MNHEY, SVGAGI.

The chain uses TRBV11-3 and TRBJ1-1; 7 bases fit TRBD1. Germline lookup yields CDR1 SGHNT and CDR2 YENEEA. This CDR3 has 14 amino acids. The ends lost 6 bases at V and 1 base at J; junction bases unmatched: 5. CDR3 DNA: TGTGCCAGCAGGCTAGGGACAGCGAACACTGAAGCTTTCTTT. This translates into CASRLGTANTEAFF.

The chain combines TRBV3-1 (or the pseudogene TRBV3-2) with TRBJ2-7; 8 bases fit TRBD1. CDR3 length equals 15 residues. The V gene end was trimmed by 4 bases and the J gene end by 1 base; junction bases not matched to a gene: 6. Germline V gene data show CDR1 as LGHDT and CDR2 as YNNKEL (reference sequence). In DNA, the CDR3 is TGTGCCAGCAGCCGAGACAGGGGTGGATCCTACGAGCAGTACTTC. This encodes CASSRDRGGSYEQYF.

This clone was counted once. CDR3 in amino acids: CASSFQSGLTDTQYF. The CDR3 nucleotides read TGTGCCAGCAGCTTTCAGAGCGGGCTCACAGATACGCAGTATTTT. This chain connects TRBV11-1 to TRBJ2-3; D is possibly TRBD2 (6 bases). From germline, CDR1 is SGHAT and CDR2 FQDESV (reference sequence). The CDR3 is 15 residues long. V shed 3 bases and J shed 2 bases, with 12 bases lying between them.

This clone was observed a single time. V and J are TRBV30 and TRBJ2-7, with TRBD2 identical over 11 bases. There are 14 residues in the CDR3. With V trimmed by 2 bases and J by 2 bases, 2 bases remained unmatched. The germline CDR1 and CDR2 sequences are GTSNPN and SVGIG (reference sequence). CDR3: CAWSIAGGPYEQYF. The CDR3 DNA reads TGTGCCTGGAGTATAGCGGGAGGGCCCTACGAGCAGTACTTC.

This clone was counted a few times. The chain is built from TRBV5-1 and TRBJ2-2; 7 bases line up with TRBD1. The CDR3 length is 15 residues. After removal of 0 bases from V and 6 bases from J, the junction contained 5 bases not matched to a gene. The germline V gene encodes CDR1 SGHRS and CDR2 YFSETQ. The CDR3, as DNA: TGCGCCAGCAGCTTGGGACAGGGTATGTCCGGGGAGCTGTTTTTT. Amino acid sequence: CASSLGQGMSGELFF. Complete variable domain (other parts from reference TRBV5-1 and TRBJ2-2): KAGVTQTPRYLIKTRGQQVTLSCSPISGHRSVSWYQQTPGQGLQFLFEYFSETQRNKGNFPGRFSGRQFSNSRSEMNVSTLELGDSALYLCASSLGQGMSGELFFGEGSRLTVL.

The rearrangement uses TRBV5-4 and TRBJ2-7; D not resolved. V lost 0 bases, J lost 2 bases, and 6 bases lay in between. CDR3 length: 13 amino acids. Per germline, CDR1 SGHNT and CDR2 YYREEE (reference sequence). CDR3: CASSLEAAYEQYF. DNA of the CDR3: TGTGCCAGCAGCTTGGAGGCGGCCTACGAGCAGTACTTC.